This T cell receptor (beta chain) appears in the sequencing data of a study of OX40 agonist ivuxolimab in advanced cancers. Study-wide findings and caveats: Average numbers of expanded clones were greater in CD8+ T cells than in CD4+.

As for this clone: Its specificity is not known.

The table came from immunoSEQ multiplex PCR; TCRdb's copy has only in-frame clones and leaves some out. The table has under 85,000 clones, about 89% seen once; the top ten hold about 0.57%. Patients were ruled out by autoimmune disease history or systemic immunosuppression. Germline-derived CDR1 and CDR2 are SGDLS and YYNGEE. Unmatched junction bases numbered 6, after V lost 3 bases and J lost 4 bases. This CDR3 region has 16 residues. The specimen was CD4+ or CD8+ T cells sorted from blood, collected in a trial of the OX40 agonist ivuxolimab. The sequence was collected from an adult with an advanced solid tumor such as melanoma, head and neck, liver or kidney cancer. This chain joins TRBV9 and TRBJ2-5; 13 bases are a match to TRBD2. The CDR3 bases are TGTGCCAGCAGCGCGGGACTAGCGGGGAATGGAGAGACCCAGTACTTC. Protein: CASSAGLAGNGETQYF.